One and the same sample provided the 6 T cell receptor beta chains below, sequenced in a study of cytomegalovirus exposure and HLA in healthy donors. PCR involved 60 Vbeta and 13 Jbeta primers. Only in-frame clones appear in the TCRdb table, and some are missing; sequencing was by immunoSEQ multiplex PCR. The sample lists fewer than 200,000 clones; roughly 79% were seen once. Specimen: PBMCs. These receptors all come from a man in his forties in good health and CMV-seropositive.

The sample holds one count of this clone. DNA for the CDR3: TGTGCCAGTAGTCAAGGACTAGCGGGAGTACTCGAGACCCAGTACTTC. This sequence encodes CASSQGLAGVLETQYF. The rearrangement joins TRBV19 to TRBJ2-5; 13 nucleotides match TRBD2. The CDR3 has 16 residues. Trimming cost V 5 bases and J 5 bases; bases outside gene matches: 8. Germline CDR1 and CDR2: LNHDA and SQIVND (reference sequence).

The CDR3 here is CASNDLPGQGTRNEQFF. As DNA, the CDR3 is TGTGCCAGCAATGACCTACCGGGACAGGGGACGAGGAATGAGCAGTTCTTC. This chain joins TRBV27 and TRBJ2-1; 10 bases are shared with TRBD1. CDR1 is MNHEY and CDR2 is SMNVEV in the germline V gene (reference sequence). Trimming took 7 bases from V and 7 from J; bases not matched to a gene: 16. This CDR3 region has 17 residues.

This clone occurred a few times. DNA for the CDR3: TGTGCCAGCAGCTTATCGGGGGATAGGGAGACCCAGTACTTC. Residues: CASSLSGDRETQYF. The V and J genes are TRBV9 and TRBJ2-5; a possible D gene is TRBD2 (6 bases). This CDR3 has 14 amino acids. Trimming took off 4 bases at V and 5 bases at J, with 15 bases between the two ends. Germline V CDR1 and CDR2: SGDLS, YYNGEE.

In nucleotides, the CDR3 is TGCGCCAGCAGCCGCCGAACAGGGACTAAGAATTCACCCCTCCACTTT. This encodes CASSRRTGTKNSPLHF. The chain joins TRBV5-1 to TRBJ1-6, with D perhaps matching TRBD1 (6 bases). This CDR3 contains 16 residues. The germline V gene encodes CDR1 SGHRS and CDR2 YFSETQ. Trimming shortened V by 4 bases and J by 7 bases, and 18 bases separated the two germline ends.

The CDR3 nucleotides read TGTGCCAGCAACCAGGTAGATCAGCCCCAGCATTTT. Encoded protein: CASNQVDQPQHF. The rearrangement joins TRBV6-5 to TRBJ1-5; D is undetermined. This CDR3 comprises 12 residues. Germline V lookup: CDR1 MNHEY, CDR2 SVGAGI. The V and J ends lost 7 bases and 5 bases respectively, with 9 bases between them.

In the case of this clone: The junction does not match germline at one end; this may be a read error. The chain links TRBV6-5 to TRBJ1-1, with a tentative D call TRBD1 (6 bases). Germline V gene lookup returns CDR1 MNHEY and CDR2 SVGAGI. The length of the CDR3 is 11 residues. The CDR3 protein is CASSGGPEAFF. DNA of the CDR3: TGCGCCAGCAGTGGGGGCCCTGAAGCTTTCTTT.